These T cell receptor beta chains were read from a single sample in a study of T cell repertoires in cytomegalovirus infection. TCRdb redid the calling of the reads with MiXCR, one entry per CDR3 protein. Seen here are approximately 990,000 distinct CDR3 sequences, around 32% observed once, and the top ten hold roughly an eighth. The antigens these receptors bind are not known. The specimen comprised cultured CD8+ T cells from PBMCs, sampled from culture after CMV antigen stimulation. Every receptor here comes from a human donor in good health (CMV status not recorded). Some clones in this sample may be carry-over from other donors' samples. Both conserved end residues are part of each CDR3. The D gene is left open where the match is weak. The size of a clone is reported for some rows only, either as once, few or many, or as a class for expanded clones.

V gene	clone size	D gene	J gene	CDR3 DNA	CDR3 protein
TRBV6-6	-	-	TRBJ2-4	TGTGCCAGCAGTTACTTGCGGGCACTAGCCAAAAACATTCAGTACTTC	CASSYLRALAKNIQYF
TRBV5-1	-	TRBD1	TRBJ2-2	TGCGCCAGCAGCTACGGACAGGGGAGGGGCACCGGGGAGCTGTTTTTT	CASSYGQGRGTGELFF
TRBV7-9	many	-	TRBJ1-5	TGTGCCAGCAGTTTAGGAAGAGGACAGCCCCAGCATTTT	CASSLGRGQPQHF
TRBV14	-	-	TRBJ2-7	TGTGCCAGCAGCCAACCTACCACAGCATACGAGCAGTACTTC	CASSQPTTAYEQYF
TRBV20-1	few	TRBD1	TRBJ1-2	TGCAGTGCTAGTGGGACAGGGGATAACTATGGCTACACCTTC	CSASGTGDNYGYTF
TRBV14	-	-	TRBJ2-2	TGTGCCAGCAGCCAATCGAGGACGGTCAACACCGGGGAGCTGTTTTTT	CASSQSRTVNTGELFF
TRBV20-1	-	TRBD2	TRBJ2-1	TGCAGTGCTAAGGGCCTAGCGGGGGGTTACTACAATGAGCAGTTCTTC	CSAKGLAGGYYNEQFF
TRBV7-2	many	-	TRBJ2-7	TGTGCCAGCAGCTTAGAAGGATCTAACTCCTACGAGCAGTACTTC	CASSLEGSNSYEQYF
TRBV6-6	-	-	TRBJ2-2	TGTGCCAGCAGTTACGACATCTCTCCGCCGGGGGCGAACACCGGGGAGCTGTTTTTT	CASSYDISPPGANTGELFF
TRBV7-8	many	TRBD2	TRBJ2-5	TGTGCCAGCAGCGCTAGACTAGCGGTCCAAGAGACCCAGTACTTC	CASSARLAVQETQYF
TRBV6-2/TRBV6-3	-	TRBD2	TRBJ2-1	TGTGCCAGCAGTTACCTGACAGGGATAACTAGCGGGGGTGAGAATGAGCAGTTCTTC	CASSYLTGITSGGENEQFF
TRBV3-1	many	-	TRBJ2-2	TGTGCCAGCAGCCAAGCCCGGGGAGTGGGGGCACCGGGGGAGCTGTTTTTT	CASSQARGVGAPGELFF
TRBV19	few	-	TRBJ2-7	TGTGCCAGTAGTATAACTTCGAGCAGGGACCACGAGCAGTACTTC	CASSITSSRDHEQYF
TRBV15	-	TRBD1	TRBJ1-1	TGTGCCACCAGCAGAGAAAGACAGGGCCCGAAGACTGAAGCTTTCTTT	CATSRERQGPKTEAFF
TRBV27	few	TRBD1	TRBJ1-2	TGTGCCAGCAGTTTATTAGGCAGGGGGAGCGGCTACACCTTC	CASSLLGRGSGYTF
TRBV2	-	-	TRBJ2-5	TGTGCCAGCAAACGGACAGAAAATCCGTATCAAGAGACCCAGTACTTC	CASKRTENPYQETQYF
TRBV7-9	many	-	TRBJ2-1	TGTGCCAGCAGTCCTCGACAGGAGCAGTTCTTC	CASSPRQEQFF
TRBV7-9	-	-	TRBJ2-7	TGTGCCAGCGGCCCCCACGGGGCAGGAACCTACGAGCAGTACTTC	CASGPHGAGTYEQYF
TRBV7-4	-	-	TRBJ2-5	TGTGCCAGCAGCTCGGGACTCCTAACCAAAGAGACCCAGTACTTC	CASSSGLLTKETQYF
TRBV11-2	-	TRBD2	TRBJ2-5	TGTGCCAGCAGAATTGGACTAGCTAAGTACTTC	CASRIGLAKYF
TRBV9	-	TRBD2	TRBJ2-5	TGTGCCAGCAGCGCGTGGGGTGGGCAGACACGACTAGCGGACAGACAAGAGACCCAGTACTTC	CASSAWGGQTRLADRQETQYF
TRBV19	-	-	TRBJ1-6	TGTGCCTCTGCATGGGGGACCTATAATTCACCCCTCCACTTT	CASAWGTYNSPLHF
TRBV7-9	-	-	TRBJ2-1	TGTGCCAGCAGCTTAGTGGGGGAGTCGTTCTTC	CASSLVGESFF
TRBV4-2	-	TRBD1	TRBJ1-2	TGTGCCAGCACCGAAAGTACAGGGGCTGGCTACAACTTC	CASTESTGAGYNF
TRBV12-3/TRBV12-4	-	TRBD1	TRBJ1-2	TGTGCCAGCAGTCCGGACAGGGCTGGTGGCTACACCTTC	CASSPDRAGGYTF
TRBV6-8	-	-	TRBJ2-7	TGTGCCAGCAGTCTCTCTGTTCTCACCTACGAGCAGTACTTC	CASSLSVLTYEQYF
TRBV7-3	-	TRBD1	TRBJ2-5	TGTGCCAGCAGCCCCCGGACAGGGGCAGGAGAGACCCAGTACTTC	CASSPRTGAGETQYF
TRBV20-1	-	TRBD1	TRBJ2-7	TGCAGTGCTGAAACAGGGGCTGACGACGAGCAGTACTTC	CSAETGADDEQYF
TRBV7-9	few	-	TRBJ1-1	TGTGCCAGCATTCGAGAAGGGGACGCTTTCTTT	CASIREGDAFF
TRBV15	few	-	TRBJ1-3	TGTGCCACCAGCAGAGATACAGGGACTGGAAACACCATATATTTT	CATSRDTGTGNTIYF
TRBV20-1	-	-	TRBJ1-2	TGCAGTGCTAGAGAGGAAGTGGCCCACTATGGCTACACCTTC	CSAREEVAHYGYTF
TRBV11-1	-	TRBD2	TRBJ2-1	TGTGCCAGCAGCTTAAAATTGTCCGTGACTAGCGGGGTACTTTACAATGAGCAGTTCTTC	CASSLKLSVTSGVLYNEQFF
TRBV7-9	few	-	TRBJ1-2	TGTGCCAACTCAATCGCGAATACCCAAGATAGTCTTTATGGCTACACCTTC	CANSIANTQDSLYGYTF
TRBV4-1	many	-	TRBJ1-1	TGCGCCAGCAGCCAAGTGGTCGGTGACACTGAAGCTTTCTTT	CASSQVVGDTEAFF
TRBV6-1	-	TRBD2	TRBJ2-4	TGTGCCAGCAGTGAAGCGGTAGGGAGGGATCACAAAAACATTCAGTACTTC	CASSEAVGRDHKNIQYF
TRBV7-9	-	-	TRBJ1-1	TGTGCCAGCAGCTTTTTGGACAGGAACACTGAAGCTTTCTTT	CASSFLDRNTEAFF
TRBV7-6	-	TRBD1	TRBJ1-1	TGTGCCAGCAGCTTAGCCGACAGGGTGCTGAACACTGAAGCTTTCTTT	CASSLADRVLNTEAFF
TRBV4-1	many	TRBD1	TRBJ2-6	TGCGCCAGCAGCCGGACAGGGGCGGACTCTGGGGCCAACGTCCTGACTTTC	CASSRTGADSGANVLTF
TRBV7-9	few	TRBD1	TRBJ1-3	TGTGCCGGCTCGGGACAGGAAAACACCATATATTTT	CAGSGQENTIYF
TRBV28	-	-	TRBJ1-5	TGTGCCAGCAGCCCCGGGTCATATCAGCCCCAGCATTTT	CASSPGSYQPQHF
TRBV9	-	TRBD2	TRBJ2-3	TGTGCCAGCAGCGTACAGAGCGGGGGGAGTAGCACAGATACGCAGTATTTT	CASSVQSGGSSTDTQYF
TRBV7-6	many	TRBD1	TRBJ1-5	TGTGCCAGCAGCCCCGACTTGGACAGGAGCAATCAGCCCCAGCATTTT	CASSPDLDRSNQPQHF
TRBV6-1	-	TRBD1	TRBJ1-1	TGTGCCAGTACCTTGGGACAGTTGACTGAAGCTTTCTTT	CASTLGQLTEAFF
TRBV7-9	few	-	TRBJ1-2	TGTGCCAGCAGCCCGCAGGCGGGCACTTTTAACTATGGCTACACCTTC	CASSPQAGTFNYGYTF
TRBV6-1	-	-	TRBJ1-1	TGTGCCAGCAGAAGGACAGAAGCTAAACCTGAGGCTTTCTTT	CASRRTEAKPEAFF
TRBV27	once	-	TRBJ1-1	TGTGCCAGCAGTTCCACCGGGACAATCTTCGACACTGAAGCTTTCTTT	CASSSTGTIFDTEAFF
TRBV6-2/TRBV6-3	-	-	TRBJ2-7	TGTGCCAGCAGTCCACCCGGGTTAGCGCCTAGCTCCTACGAGCAGTACTTC	CASSPPGLAPSSYEQYF
TRBV27	-	-	TRBJ2-3	TGTGCCAGCAGTCTACGGGCACCATACCCACAAGACACGCAGTATTTT	CASSLRAPYPQDTQYF
TRBV7-6	many	TRBD2	TRBJ2-5	TGTGCCAGCAGCTTAGAAGCGGGGGCTTCAGAGACCCAGTACTTC	CASSLEAGASETQYF
TRBV6-1	few	TRBD1	TRBJ2-2	TGTGCCAGCAGACAGGGGGGAAACACCGGGGAGCTGTTTTTT	CASRQGGNTGELFF
TRBV27	few	-	TRBJ2-7	TGTGCCAGCAGTTTATCCCGGACGGACTACGAGCAGTACTTC	CASSLSRTDYEQYF